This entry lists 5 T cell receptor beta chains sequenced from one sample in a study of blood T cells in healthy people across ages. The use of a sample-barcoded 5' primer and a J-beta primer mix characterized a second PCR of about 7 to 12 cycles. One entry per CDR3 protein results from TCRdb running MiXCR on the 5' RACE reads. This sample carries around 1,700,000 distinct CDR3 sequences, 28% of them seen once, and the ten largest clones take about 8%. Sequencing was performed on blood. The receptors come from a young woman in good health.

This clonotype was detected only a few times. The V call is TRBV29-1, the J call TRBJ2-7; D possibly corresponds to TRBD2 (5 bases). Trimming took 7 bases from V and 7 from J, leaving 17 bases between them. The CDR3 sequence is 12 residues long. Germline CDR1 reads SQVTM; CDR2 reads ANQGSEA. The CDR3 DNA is TGCAGCGCCGGGGAGAGGCTTCAGGAGCAGTACTTC. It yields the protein CSAGERLQEQYF.

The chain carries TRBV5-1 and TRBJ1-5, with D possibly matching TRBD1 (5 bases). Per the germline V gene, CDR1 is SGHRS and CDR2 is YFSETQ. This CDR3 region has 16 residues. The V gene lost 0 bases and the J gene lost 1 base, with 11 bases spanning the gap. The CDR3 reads CASSLGDRESNQPQHF. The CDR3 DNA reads TGCGCCAGCAGCTTGGGTGACAGAGAGAGCAATCAGCCCCAGCATTTT.

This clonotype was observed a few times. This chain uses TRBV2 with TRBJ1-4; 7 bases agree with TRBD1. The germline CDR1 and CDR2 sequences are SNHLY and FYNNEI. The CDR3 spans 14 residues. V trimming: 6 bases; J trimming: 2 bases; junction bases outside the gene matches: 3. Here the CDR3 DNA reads TGTGCCAGCAGAGAACAGGGGACTAATGAAAAACTGTTTTTT. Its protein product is CASREQGTNEKLFF.

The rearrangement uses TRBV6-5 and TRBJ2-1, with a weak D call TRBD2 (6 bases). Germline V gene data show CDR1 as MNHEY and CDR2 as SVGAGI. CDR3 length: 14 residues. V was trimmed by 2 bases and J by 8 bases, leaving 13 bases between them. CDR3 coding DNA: TGTGCCAGCAGTTACGGGCGGGGCAGGGATGAGCAGTTCTTC. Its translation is CASSYGRGRDEQFF.

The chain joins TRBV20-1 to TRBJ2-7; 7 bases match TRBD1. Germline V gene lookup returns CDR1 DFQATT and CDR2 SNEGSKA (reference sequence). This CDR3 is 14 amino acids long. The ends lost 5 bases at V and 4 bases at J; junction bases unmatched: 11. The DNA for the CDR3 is TGCAGTGCTCCCTCTGACAGGGTTCGATACGAGCAGTACTTC. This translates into CSAPSDRVRYEQYF.